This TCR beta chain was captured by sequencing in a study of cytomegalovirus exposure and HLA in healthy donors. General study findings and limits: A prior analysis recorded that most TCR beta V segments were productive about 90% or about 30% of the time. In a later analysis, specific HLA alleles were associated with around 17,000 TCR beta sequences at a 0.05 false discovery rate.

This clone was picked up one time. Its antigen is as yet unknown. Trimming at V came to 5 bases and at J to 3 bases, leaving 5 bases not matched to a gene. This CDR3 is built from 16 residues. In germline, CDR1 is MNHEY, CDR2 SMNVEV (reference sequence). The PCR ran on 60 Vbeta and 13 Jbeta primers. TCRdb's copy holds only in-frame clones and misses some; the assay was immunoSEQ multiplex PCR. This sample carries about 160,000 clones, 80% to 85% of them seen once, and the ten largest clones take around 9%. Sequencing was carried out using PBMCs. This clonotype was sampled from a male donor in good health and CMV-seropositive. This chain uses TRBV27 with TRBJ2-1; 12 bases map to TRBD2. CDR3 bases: TGTGCCAGCAGTCCCCCGGGACTAGCGGGCTACAATGAGCAGTTCTTC. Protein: CASSPPGLAGYNEQFF.